The clone carrying this T cell receptor beta chain was counted only a few times. Its antigen is as yet unknown. A read error may account for a junction end that differs from germline. Germline CDR1 reads SGHKS; CDR2 reads YYEKEE (reference sequence). This CDR3 has 12 amino acids. This entry is derived from a study of CD4+ T cells in melanoma. Overall study results and limits: In melanoma, neoantigen-specific CD4+ T cells reportedly differed in differentiation state. CD8+ T cell, macrophage and B cell function reportedly correlated with neoantigen-specific CD4+ T cells.

The assay was immunoSEQ multiplex PCR, and TCRdb's table has in-frame clones only and misses some. This sample has about 55,000 clones, with about 72% found just once. Sequenced: tumor tissue. This rearrangement joins TRBV5-5 to TRBJ2-7, with 10 bases identical to TRBD2. This clonotype was obtained from a human donor with melanoma. Written as DNA, the CDR3 is TGTGCCAGCAGCTTAGCGGGGGGGGCCGAGAACTTC. Protein product: CASSLAGGAENF.